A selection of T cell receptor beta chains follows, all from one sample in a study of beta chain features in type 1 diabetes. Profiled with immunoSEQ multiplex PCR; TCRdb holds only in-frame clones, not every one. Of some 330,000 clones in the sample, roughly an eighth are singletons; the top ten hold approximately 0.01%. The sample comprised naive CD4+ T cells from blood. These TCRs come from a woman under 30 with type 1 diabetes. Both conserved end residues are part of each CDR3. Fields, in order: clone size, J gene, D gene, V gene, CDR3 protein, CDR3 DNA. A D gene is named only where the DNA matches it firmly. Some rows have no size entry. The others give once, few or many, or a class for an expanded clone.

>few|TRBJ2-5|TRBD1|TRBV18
CASSPGTEETQYF
TGTGCCAGCTCCCCCGGGACAGAAGAGACCCAGTACTTC
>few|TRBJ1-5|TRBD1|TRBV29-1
CSVVGQGGNQPQHF
TGCAGCGTTGTCGGACAGGGTGGAAATCAGCCCCAGCATTTT
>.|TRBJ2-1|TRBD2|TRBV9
CASSDQAGTRARGEQFF
TGTGCCAGCAGTGACCAGGCCGGGACTAGGGCCCGGGGTGAGCAGTTCTTC
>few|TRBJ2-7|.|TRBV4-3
CASSQDRQGLGDEQYF
TGCGCCAGCAGCCAAGATCGTCAGGGGTTGGGCGACGAGCAGTACTTC
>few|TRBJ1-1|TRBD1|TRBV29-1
CSSGQATEAFF
TGCAGCTCGGGACAGGCGACTGAAGCTTTCTTT
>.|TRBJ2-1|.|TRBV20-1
CSARDYSEQFF
TGCAGTGCTAGAGATTACAGTGAGCAGTTCTTC
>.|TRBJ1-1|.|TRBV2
CASSLQGLETEAFF
TGTGCCAGCAGTTTACAGGGTTTAGAGACTGAAGCTTTCTTT
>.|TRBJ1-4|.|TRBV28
CAITQGSNEKLFF
TGTGCCATCACACAGGGATCTAATGAAAAACTGTTTTTT
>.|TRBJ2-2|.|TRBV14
CASSHLTGELFF
TGTGCCAGCAGCCACTTGACCGGGGAGCTGTTTTTT
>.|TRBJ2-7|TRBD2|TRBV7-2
CASSGASGREQYF
TGTGCCAGCAGCGGCGCTAGCGGGAGGGAGCAGTACTTC
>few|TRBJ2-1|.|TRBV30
CALRGQGGSYEQFF
TGTGCCTTGCGGGGCCAGGGGGGAAGCTATGAGCAGTTCTTC
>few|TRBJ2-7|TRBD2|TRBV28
CASSLTSAADEQYF
TGTGCCAGCAGTCTCACTAGCGCCGCGGACGAGCAGTACTTC
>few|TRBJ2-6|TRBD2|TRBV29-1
CSVGRGAGANVLTF
TGCAGCGTGGGTCGGGGGGCTGGGGCCAACGTCCTGACTTTC
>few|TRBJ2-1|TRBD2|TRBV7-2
CASSLYRLAGGCIF
TGTGCCAGCAGCTTATATCGACTAGCGGGGGGTTGTATCTTC